This is a list of T cell receptor beta chains from one sample in a study of blood T cell repertoires in COVID-19. Sequenced by immunoSEQ multiplex PCR; TCRdb stores in-frame clones only, minus some. Among roughly 100,000 clones listed, 87% were seen once. Sequences were obtained from peripheral blood. The receptors originated from a man between 50 and 59 years old with active COVID-19. CDR3s include the opening cysteine and the closing phenylalanine or tryptophan. D genes are given only for firm matches. Clone size is shown for a subset of rows, as once, few, many or a class of expanded clone.

j_call clone_size d_call v_call cdr3_aa cdr3_nt
TRBJ1-2 once . TRBV14 CASSQDWRGLEGYTF TGTGCCAGCAGCCAAGACTGGAGAGGGCTTGAAGGCTACACCTTC
TRBJ1-1 . . TRBV10-3 CAISEGQGGNTEAFF TGTGCCATCAGTGAGGGCCAGGGCGGGAACACTGAAGCTTTCTTT
TRBJ1-2 . TRBD1 TRBV18 CASSPRQGDYYGYTF TGTGCCAGCTCACCAAGACAGGGGGATTACTATGGCTACACCTTC
TRBJ2-3 . . TRBV28 CASSFGGAQYF TGTGCCAGCAGTTTTGGCGGGGCGCAGTATTTT
TRBJ1-2 . . TRBV18 CASSSGTGLNYGYTF TGTGCCAGCTCATCGGGAACAGGGCTCAACTATGGCTACACCTTC
TRBJ2-1 once . TRBV3-1/TRBV3-2 CASSGGPTYNEQFF TGTGCCAGCAGCGGGGGCCCCACCTACAATGAGCAGTTCTTC
TRBJ1-1 . TRBD1 TRBV14 CASRGGEVEAFF TGTGCCAGTAGAGGGGGCGAGGTTGAAGCTTTCTTT
TRBJ2-1 . TRBD2 TRBV7-8 CASSLRGGIAGAKDNEQFF TGTGCCAGCAGCTTACGAGGGGGAATAGCGGGGGCGAAAGACAATGAGCAGTTCTTC
TRBJ1-1 few TRBD1 TRBV29-1 CSVRTGMNTEAFF TGCAGCGTGCGGACAGGGATGAACACTGAAGCTTTCTTT
TRBJ1-6 once TRBD1 TRBV7-2 CASSPSGTGTSPLHF TGTGCCAGCAGCCCTTCCGGGACAGGGACTTCACCCCTCCACTTT
TRBJ2-7 . TRBD2 TRBV5-1 CASSFSIAGLSYEQYF TGCGCCAGCAGCTTTTCGATAGCGGGGCTCTCCTACGAGCAGTACTTC
TRBJ2-1 . . TRBV10-3 CAISPDYSRYNEQFF TGTGCCATCAGCCCGGACTATAGCCGTTACAATGAGCAGTTCTTC
TRBJ2-7 . . TRBV6-2/TRBV6-3 CASSYVERTYEQYF TGTGCCAGCAGTTACGTAGAGCGAACCTACGAGCAGTACTTC
TRBJ1-2 . TRBD1 TRBV2 CASSFVGQEEYGYTF TGTGCCAGCAGTTTTGTGGGACAGGAGGAATATGGCTACACCTTC
TRBJ1-1 . . TRBV6-6 CASSHAEWLIGNTEAFF TGTGCCAGCAGTCACGCGGAATGGTTGATAGGGAACACTGAAGCTTTCTTT
TRBJ1-1 . . TRBV6-6 CASSYPAGENTEAFF TGTGCCAGCAGTTATCCCGCAGGGGAGAACACTGAAGCTTTCTTT
TRBJ2-7 few . TRBV5-4 CASSSDSFGEQYF TGTGCCAGCAGTTCCGACTCATTTGGTGAGCAGTACTTC
TRBJ1-2 few . TRBV7-9 CASSLPRGYTF TGTGCCAGCAGCCTCCCGCGTGGCTACACCTTC
TRBJ2-7 . TRBD1 TRBV11-2 CASSLEWTGVEQYF TGTGCCAGCAGCTTAGAGTGGACAGGGGTCGAGCAGTACTTC
TRBJ2-1 . TRBD2 TRBV7-9 CASSTPWGLAGKYNEQFF TGTGCCAGCAGCACCCCCTGGGGACTAGCGGGAAAATACAATGAGCAGTTCTTC
TRBJ1-6 . TRBD1 TRBV6-5 CASSYHGQANSPLHF TGTGCCAGCAGTTACCACGGACAGGCGAACTCACCCCTCCACTTT
TRBJ1-1 . . TRBV2 CASSEREIPSNTEAFF TGTGCCAGCAGTGAGAGGGAAATCCCTTCTAACACTGAAGCTTTCTTT
TRBJ2-7 . TRBD2 TRBV7-2 CASSLFSSASGGAYEQYF TGTGCCAGCAGCTTATTCTCGTCGGCTAGCGGGGGGGCTTACGAGCAGTACTTC
TRBJ1-2 . . TRBV6-5 CASRGTLLHYGYTF TGTGCCAGCAGGGGGACACTGTTACACTATGGCTACACCTTC
TRBJ2-3 once TRBD2 TRBV13 CASRLAGGSTQYF TGTGCCAGCAGATTAGCGGGGGGAAGTACGCAGTATTTT
TRBJ2-7 . TRBD1 TRBV7-9 CASSLSTGVDGHF TGTGCCAGCAGCTTATCGACAGGGGTCGACGGGCACTTC
TRBJ2-3 . TRBD1 TRBV12-5 CASGLVEDRADTQYF TGTGCTAGTGGTTTGGTAGAGGACAGGGCAGATACGCAGTATTTT
TRBJ2-3 . TRBD1 TRBV7-9 CASSLDDRDRAIDTQYF TGTGCCAGCAGCTTAGACGATAGGGACAGGGCAATAGATACGCAGTATTTT